Listed below are T cell receptor beta chains from one sample, sequenced in a study of T cells in Graves' hyperthyroidism and ophthalmopathy. TCRdb re-derived calls from the multiplex PCR reads in MiXCR, one entry per CDR3 protein. The sample yields about 560,000 distinct CDR3 sequences, approximately 15% seen once. Sequences were obtained from blood. Receptor source: a woman between 18 and 30 years old with Graves' hyperthyroidism. CDR3s include the opening cysteine and the closing phenylalanine or tryptophan. The D gene is left open where the match is weak. Rows give clone size only sometimes, using once, few, many, or a class for an expanded clone.

j_call d_call cdr3_length clone_size v_call cdr3_nt cdr3_aa
TRBJ1-6 NA 15 many TRBV12-3/TRBV12-4 TGTGCCAGCAGTGGGCGGGGGTCCTATAATTCACCCCTCCACTTT CASSGRGSYNSPLHF
TRBJ1-2 TRBD1 14 many TRBV9 TGTGCCAGCAGGACGACAGGGAAGCTCTATGGCTACACCTTC CASRTTGKLYGYTF
TRBJ2-5 NA 16 few TRBV19 TGTGCCAGTAGTAGGCGGGGACACCTAGAGCAAGAGACCCAGTACTTC CASSRRGHLEQETQYF
TRBJ2-2 NA 16 few TRBV11-3 TGTGCCAGCAGCTTGAGTCTAGCCGGTGATACCGGGGAGCTGTTTTTT CASSLSLAGDTGELFF
TRBJ2-3 NA 15 many TRBV14 TGTGCCAGCAGCGCCCAACTACGCCCCTCAGATACGCAGTATTTT CASSAQLRPSDTQYF
TRBJ2-1 TRBD2 13 many TRBV7-9 TGTGCCAGCTCGGGACTAGCGGACAATGAGCAGTTCTTC CASSGLADNEQFF
TRBJ2-7 TRBD2 18 few TRBV10-2 TGCGCCAGCGGACTCCCAGGGACTAGCGGGAGGGGGACCTACGAGCAGTACTTC CASGLPGTSGRGTYEQYF
TRBJ2-2 NA 13 many TRBV5-1 TGCGCCAGCAGCAGCGGTTTAGCCGGGGAGCTGTTTTTT CASSSGLAGELFF
TRBJ1-4 NA 14 NA TRBV15 TGTGCCACCAGCGCCAGAGGGGGTAATGAAAAACTGTTTTTT CATSARGGNEKLFF
TRBJ1-5 TRBD1 18 few TRBV20-1 TGCAGTGCTTCCCCGCGGGCTAAATGGACAGGGAACAATCAGCCCCAGCATTTT CSASPRAKWTGNNQPQHF
TRBJ1-3 NA 15 NA TRBV19 TGTGCCAGTAGTACCTCGACAGTATCTGGAAACACCATATATTTT CASSTSTVSGNTIYF
TRBJ2-3 NA 17 NA TRBV12-3/TRBV12-4 TGTGCCAGCAGTTTGAGGTGGGGAAAAGGCCCCACAGATACGCAGTATTTT CASSLRWGKGPTDTQYF
TRBJ2-5 NA 14 NA TRBV13 TGTGCCAGCAGCTTGGGACCCCGGGGAAAGACCCAGTACTTC CASSLGPRGKTQYF
TRBJ2-6 NA 15 NA TRBV27 TGTGCCAGCAGTTTCTGGATCTCTGGGGCCAACGTCCTGACTTTC CASSFWISGANVLTF
TRBJ2-4 TRBD2 12 NA TRBV7-9 TGTGCCAGCATGGGAGGGCGGAACATTCAGTACTTC CASMGGRNIQYF
TRBJ1-2 NA 14 many TRBV7-2 TGTGCCGGCAGCGGTGGGGGAGGAGCCTATGGCTACACCTTC CAGSGGGGAYGYTF
TRBJ1-6 NA 12 few TRBV10-3 TGTGCCATCAGTCCAGGGGATTCACCCCTCCACTTT CAISPGDSPLHF